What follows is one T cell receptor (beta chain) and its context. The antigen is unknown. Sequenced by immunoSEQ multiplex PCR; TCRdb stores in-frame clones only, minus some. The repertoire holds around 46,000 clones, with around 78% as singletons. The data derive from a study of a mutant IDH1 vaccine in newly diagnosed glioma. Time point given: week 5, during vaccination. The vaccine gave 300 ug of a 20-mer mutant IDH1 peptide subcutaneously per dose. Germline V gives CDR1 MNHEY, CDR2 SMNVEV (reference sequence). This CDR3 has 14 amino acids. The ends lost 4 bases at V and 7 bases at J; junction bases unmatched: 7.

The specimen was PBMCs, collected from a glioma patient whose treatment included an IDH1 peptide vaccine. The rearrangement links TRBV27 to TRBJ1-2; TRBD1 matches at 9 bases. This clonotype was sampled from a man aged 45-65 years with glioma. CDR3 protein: CASSYGQGRAGYTF. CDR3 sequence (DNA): TGTGCCAGCAGTTACGGACAGGGGAGGGCTGGCTACACCTTC.